The 17 T cell receptor beta chains listed next were all sequenced from one sample in a study of cytomegalovirus exposure and HLA in healthy donors. TCRdb keeps only in-frame clones here, not all; method: immunoSEQ multiplex PCR. The data show roughly 150,000 clones, more than 75% seen once. Material: PBMCs. These receptors all come from a man aged 18 to 30 in good health and CMV-seronegative.

The chain uses TRBV29-1 and TRBJ2-6; a weak D match, TRBD1 (6 bases). The length of the CDR3 is 16 residues. CDR1 and CDR2 from the germline V gene are SQVTM and ANQGSEA. V gave up 5 bases and J gave up 0 bases, with 14 bases separating them. The CDR3 coding sequence is TGCAGCGTTTACAACCAGGGGAACTCTGGGGCCAACGTCCTGACTTTC. Translating gives CSVYNQGNSGANVLTF.

The gene calls are TRBV2 and TRBJ2-7; TRBD1 matches at 7 bases. The CDR3 totals 13 residues. The V gene end was trimmed by 6 bases and the J gene end by 1 base; junction bases not matched to a gene: 3. The germline CDR1 and CDR2 sequences are SNHLY and FYNNEI. This CDR3 reads CASRADRSYEQYV. CDR3 bases: TGTGCCAGCAGGGCGGACAGGTCCTACGAGCAGTACGTC.

This chain joins TRBV30 and TRBJ1-3; D is ambiguous. V was clipped by 3 bases and J by 3 bases, with 12 bases between them. The CDR3 consists of 14 residues. Germline CDR1 GTSNPN, CDR2 SVGIG (reference sequence). DNA of the CDR3: TGTGCCTGGAGCGTATCGTCGTTTGGAAACACCATATATTTT. This encodes CAWSVSSFGNTIYF.

The chain links TRBV27 to TRBJ1-1, with D hard to call. Germline CDR1 MNHEY, CDR2 SMNVEV (reference sequence). CDR3 length: 15 residues. Trimming shortened V by 4 bases and J by 1 base, and 13 bases separated the two germline ends. The CDR3 DNA is TGTGCCAGCAGTTCGGAGGGAAAGGCGAACACTGAAGCTTTCTTT. Its protein is CASSSEGKANTEAFF.

The chain links TRBV5-1 to TRBJ1-4, with 8 nucleotides matching TRBD1. This CDR3 is built from 15 residues. CDR1 is SGHRS, CDR2 YFSETQ, per germline. V was clipped by 2 bases and J by 7 bases; unmatched bases: 7. The DNA for the CDR3 is TGCGCCAGCAGCTTAGAGGACAGGGACCGTGAAAAACTGTTTTTT. Translated, it gives CASSLEDRDREKLFF.

The chain has TRBV18 and TRBJ1-4; 8 bases line up with TRBD1. CDR1 is KGHSH, CDR2 LQKENI, per germline. The CDR3 has 16 amino acids. The J segment lost 6 bases and the V segment lost 4 bases, leaving 10 bases of the junction unmatched. The CDR3, as DNA: TGTGCCAGCTCACTCGGGGTGACAGGGGCGGATGAAAAACTGTTTTTT. It yields the protein CASSLGVTGADEKLFF.

The chain combines TRBV5-1 with TRBJ2-2; 9 bases are a match to TRBD2. The CDR3 has 16 residues. Germline CDR1 is SGHRS and CDR2 is YFSETQ. With V trimmed by 0 bases and J by 1 base, 1 base remained unmatched. The CDR3 here is CASSLGLAENTGELFF. As DNA, the CDR3 is TGCGCCAGCAGCTTGGGACTAGCGGAGAACACCGGGGAGCTGTTTTTT.

The chain joins TRBV7-8 to TRBJ2-5; possibly TRBD1 for D (6 bases). The CDR3 sequence is 16 residues long. V lost 1 base and J lost 2, with 14 bases in between. The germline V gene has CDR1 SGHVS and CDR2 FQNEAQ. The CDR3 loop is CASSLDRGRGQETQYF. The CDR3 region has the DNA TGTGCCAGCAGCTTAGACCGTGGCAGGGGTCAAGAGACCCAGTACTTC.

The chain joins TRBV4-1 to TRBJ2-1; D is undetermined. The CDR3 runs to 14 residues. V shed 0 bases and J shed 6 bases, with 9 bases lying between them. In germline, CDR1 is MGHRA, CDR2 YSYEKL. The CDR3 coding sequence is TGCGCCAGCAGCCAAGAGCCTAGTAGCAATGAGCAGTTCTTC. Its translation: CASSQEPSSNEQFF.

The chain combines TRBV7-9 with TRBJ2-7; TRBD1 agrees at 7 bases. Germline V gives CDR1 SEHNR, CDR2 FQNEAQ (reference sequence). V was clipped by 0 bases and J by 2 bases; unmatched bases: 1. The CDR3 runs 14 residues. The CDR3 spells CASSLAGTAYEQYF. The CDR3 bases are TGTGCCAGCAGCTTAGCCGGGACAGCCTACGAGCAGTACTTC.

This sequence joins TRBV7-2 and TRBJ2-5; D call uncertain. CDR1 and CDR2 from the germline V gene are SGHTA and FQGNSA. The CDR3 covers 12 residues. V lost 3 bases and J 5 bases, leaving 7 bases between the germline ends. CDR3 in DNA: TGTGCCAGCAGCTTTGGGCCCGAGACCCAGTACTTC. Its translation: CASSFGPETQYF.

This clone was counted once. This chain connects TRBV11-2 to TRBJ2-7; no definite D call. V gave up 0 bases and J gave up 3 bases, with 6 bases separating them. The germline CDR1 and CDR2 sequences are SGHAT and FQNNGV. The length of the CDR3 is 13 residues. The CDR3 coding sequence is TGTGCCAGCAGCTTAGATTATAGCTACGAGCAGTACGTC. Protein: CASSLDYSYEQYV.

The chain couples TRBV10-1 to TRBJ2-3, with D tentatively TRBD2 (6 bases). The V and J ends lost 9 bases and 5 bases respectively, with 15 bases between them. The germline gives CDR1 WNHNN, CDR2 SYGVQD (reference sequence). The CDR3 covers 13 residues. The chain's CDR3 is CASSSSDQDTQYF. In DNA, the CDR3 is TGCGCCAGTTCATCTAGCGACCAAGATACGCAGTATTTT.

As to this clone: The sample contains more than one DNA sequence encoding this CDR3. This chain joins TRBV20-1 and TRBJ2-7; D might be TRBD1 (6 bases). V was pared by 5 bases and J by 2 bases, with 7 bases between. The CDR3 consists of 11 residues. Germline CDR1 DFQATT, CDR2 SNEGSKA (reference sequence). CDR3 in amino acids: CSARTAYEQYV. DNA for the CDR3: TGCAGTGCTCGGACAGCCTACGAGCAGTACGTC.

The V gene is TRBV5-4, the J gene TRBJ2-7; possible D gene TRBD2, 6 bases. The V end lost 4 bases, the J end lost 6 bases, and 8 bases lay between the germline ends. The CDR3 consists of 11 residues. CDR1 is SGHNT and CDR2 is YYREEE in the germline V gene (reference sequence). The chain's CDR3 is CASSRDFEQYF. The CDR3 coding sequence is TGTGCCAGCAGCCGGGACTTCGAGCAGTACTTC.

V usage is TRBV27 and J usage is TRBJ2-5; D gene ambiguous. Germline CDR1 and CDR2: MNHEY and SMNVEV (reference sequence). The V end lost 0 bases, the J end lost 0 bases, and 8 bases lay between the germline ends. This CDR3 contains 15 residues. CDR3 DNA: TGTGCCAGCAGTTTATCGGCAGCGTACCAAGAGACCCAGTACTTC. This sequence encodes CASSLSAAYQETQYF.

The chain recombines TRBV19 with TRBJ1-2; no firm D call. This CDR3 contains 15 residues. Germline CDR1 reads LNHDA; CDR2 reads SQIVND (reference sequence). Trimming took off 8 bases at V and 5 bases at J, with 21 bases between the two ends. The CDR3 spells CASSLGYDHPYGYTF. CDR3 nucleotide sequence: TGTGCCAGTTCCTTGGGCTACGATCATCCTTATGGCTACACCTTC.